The entry that follows covers one T cell receptor (beta chain) sequence. The sample is drawn from a study of blood T cell repertoires in COVID-19. The V gene's germline CDR1 is SNHLY and CDR2 FYNNEI. The CDR3 runs to 14 residues. Trimming took 8 bases from V and 7 from J; bases not matched to a gene: 8. The table came from immunoSEQ multiplex PCR; TCRdb's copy has only in-frame clones and leaves some out. Counted here are about 230,000 clones, around 83% occurring once; the ten biggest clones make up 2% to 2.5%. This receptor was obtained from a middle-aged man who had recovered from COVID-19. The sample was peripheral blood. This sequence joins TRBV2 and TRBJ2-2, with TRBD1 matching over 9 bases. The DNA for the CDR3 is TGTGCCAGCGGGACAGGGAGAAGTGGCGGGGAGCTGTTTTTT. Its protein is CASGTGRSGGELFF. The entire variable domain, with the rest obtained from reference TRBV2 and TRBJ2-2, is as follows: EPEVTQTPSHQVTQMGQEVILRCVPISNHLYFYWYRQILGQKVEFLVSFYNNEISEKSEIFDDQFSVERPDGSNFTLKIRSTKLEDSAMYFCASGTGRSGGELFFGEGSRLTVL.